Below, one T cell receptor beta chain is given with its context. Its antigen is unknown. The PCR had 60 Vbeta and 13 Jbeta primers. In the authors' methods: A later analysis tallied some 84 million unique TCR beta chains, about 9.9 million of them shared. Clones were read by immunoSEQ multiplex PCR, and TCRdb kept only the in-frame ones, dropping some. The DNA gave D and trimming, while V, J and clone size come from that table. Of about 90,000 clones listed, 70% to 85% are singletons. V was pared by 3 bases and J by 8 bases, with 5 bases of the junction left unmatched. Germline assignment: CDR1 SGDLS and CDR2 YYNGEE. The CDR3 is 13 residues long. This sample stems from a study of cytomegalovirus exposure and HLA in healthy donors. Study-level background: Most genotyped donors, over 70% of some 400, had Caucasian-associated genetic ancestry. Overall study findings and caveats: Some TCR beta chains (164 of them) were listed as cytomegalovirus-associated.

Donors in the study were healthy people who gave bone marrow. The sample consisted of PBMCs. This clonotype was obtained from a man between 25 and 39 years old in good health and CMV-seronegative. The J gene is TRBJ2-1, the V gene TRBV9; 7 nucleotides line up with TRBD2. The DNA of the CDR3 is TGTGCCAGCAGCGCCGGGGGGAGGGATGAGCAGTTCTTC. Protein sequence: CASSAGGRDEQFF.